The clone carrying this T cell receptor (beta chain) was seen ten or more times. Its antigen remains unknown. In making diagnoses, clinical symptoms, serum thyroxine and TRAb, thyroid ultrasound and orbital computed tomography were all used. TCR beta CDR3 sequences were amplified from RNA transcripts. Initially, a first-round RT-PCR of the TCR CDR3 employed the HTBI primer set. MiXCR was run by TCRdb on the multiplex PCR reads, yielding one entry per CDR3 protein. The table includes about 420,000 distinct CDR3 sequences, approximately 15% detected once. These data come from a study of T cells in Graves' hyperthyroidism and ophthalmopathy. Overall study findings and caveats: In the analysis, a 13 V-J model separated ophthalmopathy from stable hyperthyroidism.

This CDR3 spans 14 amino acids. With 6 bases removed from V and 3 bases from J, the gap between germline ends came to 12 bases. The chain is built from TRBV12-3 or TRBV12-4 and TRBJ1-5; D might be TRBD1 (5 bases). The sequenced material came from blood. This clonotype originated in a woman between 18 and 29 years old with Graves' hyperthyroidism. The CDR3 spells CASRPGDPNQPQHF. The CDR3 nucleotides are TGTGCCAGCAGGCCGGGGGACCCCAATCAGCCCCAGCATTTT.